A selection of T cell receptor beta chains follows, all from one sample in a study of T cells in Graves' hyperthyroidism and ophthalmopathy. TCRdb reprocessed the multiplex PCR reads with MiXCR, giving one entry per CDR3 protein. The sample comprises some 650,000 distinct CDR3 sequences, more than 15% of which are singletons, and roughly 3.4% rests with the top ten. Sequencing was performed on blood. The source is a woman between 40 and 55 years old with Graves' ophthalmopathy. CDR3s include the opening cysteine and the closing phenylalanine or tryptophan. Fields, in order: clone size, D gene, J gene, V gene, CDR3 DNA, CDR3 protein. The D gene is left open where the match is weak. The size entry is marked missing in some rows and otherwise reads once, few, many or a size class.

>-|-|TRBJ2-1|TRBV6-4
TGTGCCAGCAGTGCCTCCAGAGGGGCCTTTTCCGATGAGCAGTTCTTC
CASSASRGAFSDEQFF
>many|TRBD1|TRBJ1-2|TRBV2
TGTGCCAGCAGCTTGACAGGGGGAGACGGCTACACCTTC
CASSLTGGDGYTF
>-|-|TRBJ1-1|TRBV5-5
TGTGCCAGCAGCTTGGATTGGCGGACCGCTGAAGCTTTCTTT
CASSLDWRTAEAFF
>many|TRBD2|TRBJ2-3|TRBV5-1
TGCGCCAGCACCCGATCGGGGGGGTCGGGAGATACGCAGTATTTT
CASTRSGGSGDTQYF
>-|TRBD1|TRBJ1-1|TRBV12-3/TRBV12-4
TGTGCCAGCAGTATTACAGGGGCTGAAGCTTTCTTT
CASSITGAEAFF
>few|-|TRBJ1-3|TRBV9
TGTGCCAGCAGCGTAGGAGGGGCAAGAAACACCATATATTTT
CASSVGGARNTIYF
>many|-|TRBJ2-1|TRBV3-1
TGTGCCAGCAGCCATGTGGCCCCGGGCGATGAGCAGTTCTTC
CASSHVAPGDEQFF
>many|-|TRBJ2-7|TRBV20-1
TGCAGTGCTAGAGATCTGGGTAGGGGCGAGCAGTACTTC
CSARDLGRGEQYF
>many|TRBD1|TRBJ1-1|TRBV11-1
TGTGCCAGCAGCAAGGACAGGAGGTTGACTGAAGCTTTCTTT
CASSKDRRLTEAFF
>few|-|TRBJ1-1|TRBV9
TGTGCCAGCAGCGTAAAAGGGGGAAACACTGAAGCTTTCTTT
CASSVKGGNTEAFF
>-|-|TRBJ2-5|TRBV27
TGTGCCAGCAGGCGGGCAGGAGAAGAGACCCAGTACTTC
CASRRAGEETQYF
>few|-|TRBJ2-1|TRBV7-2
TGTGCCAGCAGCTTAGCTTTGCAGGGTCAAGGGGTGTTGTTCTTC
CASSLALQGQGVLFF